One and the same sample provided the 25 T cell receptor beta chains below, sequenced in a study of shared clonotypes between healthy human individuals. Sequencing was performed with immunoSEQ multiplex PCR; in TCRdb, only in-frame clones are kept and a portion is missing. The data show about 500,000 clones, about 74% seen once. The material sequenced was PBMCs. These receptor sequences come from a woman aged 40 to 50 in good health. Some clones in this sample may be carry-over from other donors' samples.

This chain connects TRBV30 to TRBJ1-1, with D possibly TRBD1 on 5 matching bases. The CDR3 is 11 residues long. CDR1 is GTSNPN, CDR2 SVGIG, per germline (reference sequence). V was clipped by 1 base and J by 8 bases, with 8 bases between them. CDR3 bases: TGTGCCTGGAGTGAGGACATGGAAGCTTTCTTT. It specifies CAWSEDMEAFF.

This clone came up a few times. Other DNA sequences in this specimen translate into the identical CDR3. The chain uses TRBV6-8 and TRBJ1-5, with 7 positions matching TRBD1. CDR1 and CDR2 (germline): MNHGY, SAAAGT. V shed 5 bases and J 0 bases; nucleotides not matched to a gene: 4. This CDR3 is built from 15 residues. The chain's CDR3 is CASSRGQDSNQPQHF. The CDR3 DNA sequence: TGTGCCAGCAGTCGAGGACAGGATAGCAATCAGCCCCAGCATTTT.

The CDR3 is CASKMSGEVVGYTF. The CDR3 coding sequence is TGTGCCAGCAAAATGTCAGGGGAGGTGGTCGGCTACACCTTC. The chain employs TRBV28 and TRBJ1-2; a possible D gene is TRBD1 (6 bases). The CDR3 consists of 14 residues. The V gene's germline CDR1 is MDHEN and CDR2 SYDVKM. Trimming shortened V by 7 bases and J by 8 bases, and 20 bases separated the two germline ends.

A note on this clone: A clone one base away is much larger, so this may be a read error. The chain recombines TRBV5-1 with TRBJ2-7; no reliable D call. The CDR3 loop spans 15 amino acids. The V end was cut by 1 base, the J end by 6 bases, with 17 bases between. Per the germline V gene, CDR1 is SGHRS and CDR2 is YFSETQ. The CDR3 coding sequence is TGCGCCAGCAGCTTGTTAAGTGCCCCGGCCTTCGAGCAGTACTTC. This codes for CASSLLSAPAFEQYF.

To note about this clone: A read error may be the cause here, since a much bigger clone is one base away. The chain has TRBV5-1 and TRBJ1-2; perhaps TRBD1 as D (6 bases). The CDR3 spans 14 residues. Per the germline V gene, CDR1 is SGHRS and CDR2 is YFSETQ. The CDR3 DNA is TGCTCCAGCAGCCCTAGAGGGGGTAACTATGGCTACACCTTC. Translated, it gives CSSSPRGGNYGYTF.

The chain has TRBV28 and TRBJ2-1; 8 bases match TRBD2. V lost 6 bases to trimming and J lost 0 bases; unmatched junction nucleotides: 13. Germline CDR1 reads MDHEN; CDR2 reads SYDVKM. This CDR3 has 18 residues. This CDR3 reads CASSSVLTSASSYNEQFF. Written as DNA, the CDR3 is TGTGCCAGCAGCTCTGTGCTGACTAGCGCTAGCTCCTACAATGAGCAGTTCTTC.

A single count supports this clone. The rearrangement joins TRBV9 to TRBJ2-7; the D gene is possibly TRBD2 (5 bases). The CDR3 runs to 17 residues. Trimming cost V 0 bases and J 7 bases, with 23 bases left between them. Germline lookup yields CDR1 SGDLS and CDR2 YYNGEE. The CDR3 loop is CASSVGFLGGQPREQYF. DNA for the CDR3: TGTGCCAGCAGCGTAGGGTTCCTCGGAGGTCAGCCGAGAGAGCAGTACTTC.

V gene TRBV2 combines with J gene TRBJ2-7; 9 nucleotides align to TRBD2. Germline assignment: CDR1 SNHLY and CDR2 FYNNEI. The trim removed 6 bases at V and 2 bases at J, leaving 2 bases unmatched. The CDR3 is 13 amino acids. CDR3 sequence reads: CASSERGAYEQYF. CDR3 in DNA: TGTGCCAGCAGCGAGCGGGGGGCCTACGAGCAGTACTTC.

The chain is built from TRBV30 and TRBJ1-1, with TRBD1 matching 8 bases. CDR3 length: 12 amino acids. The V gene end was trimmed by 5 bases and the J gene end by 10 bases; junction bases not matched to a gene: 9. Per the germline V gene, CDR1 is GTSNPN and CDR2 is SVGIG (reference sequence). CDR3: CAWSGTGVSAFF. The CDR3 DNA reads as TGTGCCTGGTCCGGGACAGGAGTTTCAGCTTTCTTT.

The V call is TRBV6-5, the J call TRBJ1-1; possibly TRBD1 for D (5 bases). This CDR3 region has 15 residues. With 6 bases removed from V and 5 bases from J, the gap between germline ends came to 19 bases. CDR1 and CDR2 (germline): MNHEY, SVGAGI. CDR3 region: CASRSSGYGRTEAFF. CDR3 coding DNA: TGTGCCAGCAGATCTTCAGGGTACGGTAGGACTGAAGCTTTCTTT.

This clone appeared once. The V and J genes are TRBV30 and TRBJ1-2; D is perhaps TRBD1 (5 bases). V lost 5 bases to trimming and J lost 3 bases, with 13 bases between them. Looked up from germline, CDR1 is GTSNPN and CDR2 is SVGIG (reference sequence). CDR3 length equals 13 residues. The CDR3 region has the DNA TGTGCCTGGCGCCCCCGGGGGTACTATGGCTACACCTTC. Its translation is CAWRPRGYYGYTF. Using reference TRBV30 and TRBJ1-2 for the parts outside the CDR3, the full variable domain is SQTIHQWPATLVQPVGSPLSLECTVEGTSNPNLYWYRQAAGRGLQLLFYSVGIGQISSEVPQNLSASRPQDRQFILSSKKLLLSDSGFYLCAWRPRGYYGYTFGSGTRLTVV.

The CDR3 DNA is TGTGCCAGCAGCACCGGACTAGCGGGAGTCCAAGAGACCCAGTACTTC. Translation gives CASSTGLAGVQETQYF. This rearrangement joins TRBV11-3 to TRBJ2-5, with TRBD2 matching over 13 bases. Germline V CDR1 and CDR2: SGHNT, YENEEA. V lost 5 bases and J lost 1; bases outside the gene matches: 4. This CDR3 has 16 amino acids.

V usage is TRBV10-3 and J usage is TRBJ2-7; D may be TRBD1 (6 bases). This CDR3 is built from 14 residues. CDR1 and CDR2 from the germline V gene are ENHRY and SYGVKD. V dropped 6 bases and J dropped 4 bases, with 16 bases sitting between them. CDR3 nucleotide sequence: TGTGCCATCAGAGGCCAGGGGTCGCGTTACGAGCAGTACTTC. This encodes CAIRGQGSRYEQYF.

This clone came up many times. The CDR3 DNA follows: TGTGCCATCAGTGAGGGGCCTTCGTCGTCCTACGAGCAGTACTTC. As protein: CAISEGPSSSYEQYF. The chain employs TRBV10-3 and TRBJ2-7; unclear D gene. The CDR3 has 15 amino acids. Germline loops: CDR1 ENHRY, CDR2 SYGVKD. Trimming shortened V by 2 bases and J by 1 base, and 12 bases separated the two germline ends.

With regard to this clone: Within the sample, other DNA sequences also encode this same CDR3. The genes are TRBV27 and TRBJ2-7; D might be TRBD1 or TRBD2, each matching 5 bases. V dropped 2 bases and J dropped 2 bases, with 7 bases sitting between them. Germline V gene sequence: CDR1 MNHEY, CDR2 SMNVEV (reference sequence). The CDR3 has 13 amino acids. CDR3 nucleotide sequence: TGTGCCAGCAGTTTACGGGGACCCTACGAGCAGTACTTC. As protein: CASSLRGPYEQYF.

For this clone: It is likely a read error: a sequence one base away is far more abundant. The chain recombines TRBV5-1 with TRBJ2-2, with D maybe TRBD2 (6 bases). This CDR3 has 14 residues. Per the germline V gene, CDR1 is SGHRS and CDR2 is YFSETQ. The CDR3 DNA is TGCGCCAGCAGCGGTTCAGGAAACACCGGGGGGCTGTTTTTT. It codes for CASSGSGNTGGLFF.

The genes are TRBV18 and TRBJ1-1; D gene ambiguous. CDR1 is KGHSH and CDR2 is LQKENI in the germline V gene. V was shortened by 1 base and J by 3 bases, with 15 bases between the two germline ends. This CDR3 is 16 amino acids long. The CDR3 DNA is TGTGCCAGCTCACCACGCCGACCAGACACCTACACTGAAGCTTTCTTT. Translated: CASSPRRPDTYTEAFF.

The sample holds a few counts of this clone. CDR3 coding DNA: TGCAGCGTTGCCCCGGGGGCGGGCTACGAGCAGTACTTC. As protein: CSVAPGAGYEQYF. The V call is TRBV29-1, the J call TRBJ2-7; D tentatively fits TRBD1 or TRBD2 (6 bases each). The germline gives CDR1 SQVTM, CDR2 ANQGSEA. The CDR3 is made up of 13 amino acids. The V and J ends lost 4 bases and 3 bases respectively, with 13 bases between them.

This chain links TRBV4-1 with TRBJ2-3; D is unclear. Germline CDR1 MGHRA, CDR2 YSYEKL. Trimming removed 3 bases from V and 5 bases from J, with 6 bases in between. The CDR3 runs to 12 residues. The CDR3 region has the DNA TGCGCCAGCAGCCAGCTCGTAGATACGCAGTATTTT. Protein: CASSQLVDTQYF.

The rearrangement uses TRBV7-9 and TRBJ2-7, with D perhaps TRBD2 (6 bases). V lost 1 base and J 9 bases, leaving 19 bases between the germline ends. CDR1 is SEHNR, CDR2 FQNEAQ, per germline (reference sequence). CDR3 size: 15 residues. DNA for the CDR3: TGTGCCAGCAGCTTAGGGGGGGACGGTAATGACGCGCAGTACTTC. This sequence encodes CASSLGGDGNDAQYF.

The rearrangement joins TRBV30 to TRBJ2-2; TRBD2 aligns across 8 bases. Germline CDR1 is GTSNPN and CDR2 is SVGIG (reference sequence). The CDR3 sequence is 14 residues long. With V trimmed by 4 bases and J by 7 bases, 8 bases remained unmatched. The CDR3 loop is CAWKAAGAGGELFF. As DNA, the CDR3 is TGTGCCTGGAAGGCAGCGGGAGCGGGCGGGGAGCTGTTTTTT.

The V call is TRBV30, the J call TRBJ1-5, with D unclear. CDR3 length: 13 amino acids. CDR1 GTSNPN and CDR2 SVGIG come from the germline V gene (reference sequence). Trimming removed 2 bases from V and 7 bases from J, with 12 bases in between. CDR3 DNA sequence: TGTGCCTGGAGTCCGGGTTTAGGGCAGCCCCAGCATTTT. It is translated as CAWSPGLGQPQHF.

The chain joins TRBV6-6 to TRBJ2-1; the match to TRBD2 covers 8 bases. With V trimmed by 7 bases and J by 9 bases, 8 bases remained unmatched. This CDR3 has 13 residues. Germline V CDR1 and CDR2: MNHNY, SVGAGI (reference sequence). Here the CDR3 reads CASTNREGGEQFF. CDR3 coding DNA: TGTGCCAGCACCAACCGGGAGGGGGGTGAGCAGTTCTTC.

The rearrangement uses TRBV15 and TRBJ2-7; 7 bases match TRBD2. The CDR3 is made up of 17 amino acids. Trimming removed 3 bases from V and 3 bases from J; junction bases left unmatched: 14. Germline V gives CDR1 LNHNV, CDR2 YYDKDF (reference sequence). CDR3 protein: CATSSQQRGRPYYEQYF. CDR3 bases: TGTGCCACCAGCAGCCAACAACGCGGGAGACCATACTACGAGCAGTACTTC.

The rearrangement uses TRBV20-1 and TRBJ2-1; TRBD2 matches 10 bases. Germline V gives CDR1 DFQATT, CDR2 SNEGSKA (reference sequence). V lost 5 bases to trimming and J lost 15 bases; unmatched junction nucleotides: 4. CDR3 length: 10 residues. The chain's CDR3 is CSAEGTSVFF. DNA for the CDR3: TGCAGTGCTGAGGGGACTAGCGTGTTCTTC.